A selection of T cell receptor beta chains follows, all from one sample in a study of T cell responses to AZD1222 COVID-19 vaccine. Some clones are missing from TCRdb's copy, which holds only in-frame ones; the method was immunoSEQ multiplex PCR. Seen here are around 130,000 clones, roughly 89% observed once, and the top ten hold 1% to 1.3%. Specimen: peripheral blood, collected 28 days after the second AZD1222 dose. These receptors were collected from an adult who received the AZD1222 COVID-19 vaccine. Both conserved end residues are trimmed from each CDR3.

V gene: TRBV7-2
J gene: TRBJ1-6
CDR3 protein: ASSLEGWGAYNSPLH

V gene: TRBV3-1/TRBV3-2
J gene: TRBJ2-5
CDR3 protein: ASSQGRGETQY

V gene: TRBV3-1/TRBV3-2
J gene: TRBJ2-7
CDR3 protein: ASSQRSSGRGNEQY

V gene: TRBV3-1/TRBV3-2
J gene: TRBJ1-1
CDR3 protein: ASSQGPEAF

V gene: TRBV4-3
J gene: TRBJ1-1
CDR3 protein: ASSRSPQGGYTEAF

V gene: TRBV28
J gene: TRBJ2-3
CDR3 protein: ASSSTRAAGTDTQY

V gene: TRBV5-1
J gene: TRBJ2-1
CDR3 protein: ASSFYVGEQF

V gene: TRBV4-3
J gene: TRBJ2-1
CDR3 protein: ASSHVNEQF

V gene: TRBV7-3
J gene: TRBJ1-5
CDR3 protein: ASSLGPSQPQH

V gene: TRBV6-2/TRBV6-3
J gene: TRBJ2-5
CDR3 protein: ASSLVFSETQY

V gene: TRBV5-1
J gene: TRBJ2-2
CDR3 protein: ASSSTSGGPDGELF

V gene: TRBV3-1/TRBV3-2
J gene: TRBJ2-5
CDR3 protein: ASSLLAGDETQY

V gene: TRBV6-6
J gene: TRBJ2-5
CDR3 protein: ASSFRDREETQY

V gene: TRBV14
J gene: TRBJ1-5
CDR3 protein: ASSRTLNQPQH

V gene: TRBV3-1/TRBV3-2
J gene: TRBJ1-5
CDR3 protein: ASSQGGNQPQH

V gene: TRBV3-1/TRBV3-2
J gene: TRBJ1-2
CDR3 protein: ASSRRDRAGGYT

V gene: TRBV19
J gene: TRBJ1-5
CDR3 protein: ASSGGQGALGAQPQH

V gene: TRBV5-1
J gene: TRBJ1-5
CDR3 protein: ASSFGREGQPQH

V gene: TRBV5-5
J gene: TRBJ2-3
CDR3 protein: ASSLATAAAVTDTQY

V gene: TRBV10-3
J gene: TRBJ1-6
CDR3 protein: AIGDGGGYNSPLH

V gene: TRBV19
J gene: TRBJ1-2
CDR3 protein: ASSTRQGAMGYT

V gene: TRBV11-2
J gene: TRBJ2-7
CDR3 protein: ASSLEAGGLREQY